This TCR beta chain was sequenced for a study of T cells in Graves' hyperthyroidism and ophthalmopathy. Participants, patients aged 18 to 65, had newly diagnosed hyperthyroidism with a duration under 2 months. Orbital computed tomography and thyroid ultrasound, together with serum TRAb and thyroxine and clinical symptoms, were used for diagnoses. The source material, RNA transcripts, was used to amplify TCR beta CDR3 regions. The HTBI set primed first-round TCR CDR3 RT-PCR. Using its own MiXCR run on the multiplex PCR reads, TCRdb lists one record per CDR3 protein. The sample includes 690,000 or so distinct CDR3 sequences, about 17% of them seen just once. Deletions cut 5 bases from V and 3 bases from J, with 10 bases between. Germline V gene sequence: CDR1 SGHAT, CDR2 FQNNGV. This CDR3 spans 13 amino acids. This clonotype has just a few counts.

Sequenced input: blood. The chain uses TRBV11-2 and TRBJ1-2; D gene uncertain. This receptor was identified in a woman between 45 and 60 years old with Graves' hyperthyroidism that later progressed to Graves' ophthalmopathy. CDR3 in DNA: TGTGCCAGCAGCGAAGGACCTGACTATGGCTACACCTTC. Amino acid sequence: CASSEGPDYGYTF.